These 9 T cell receptor beta chains share one sample of origin, sequenced in a study of cytomegalovirus exposure and HLA in healthy donors (dated by TCRdb to the late 2010s). Preparation of the library involved the immunoSEQ multiplex PCR assay. Entries here come from immuneACCESS through TCRdb and include only in-frame sequences with V and J called. Some clones fail to appear in such tables; in the studies checked, an unresolved V gene covers under half of the shortfall, and the cause of the remainder is unknown. This sample comprises roughly 330,000 clones, roughly 90% of them detected only once. Over 1% of the sample comes from the top ten. The sequenced material came from PBMCs. Receptors originate from a woman younger than 45 in good health and CMV-seropositive.

This clone was seen a few times. This chain uses TRBV6-5 with TRBJ2-5; 8 bases agree with TRBD2. The germline V gene has CDR1 MNHEY and CDR2 SVGAGI. Germline trimming cut 7 bases from V and 5 bases from J; bases unmatched to any gene: 12. The CDR3 length is 15 residues. The CDR3 spells CASTLQGTGGETQYF. For the CDR3, the DNA is TGTGCCAGCACCCTTCAGGGGACGGGGGGGGAGACCCAGTACTTC.

V is TRBV4-1 and J is TRBJ2-1; 7 nucleotides align to TRBD2. The CDR3 totals 17 residues. Trimming at V came to 0 bases and at J to 7 bases, leaving 12 bases not matched to a gene. Germline CDR1 and CDR2: MGHRA and YSYEKL. Here the CDR3 DNA reads TGCGCCAGCAGCCAAGAGAGTAGCGGGTCCCTGTGGAATGAGCAGTTCTTC. Translating gives CASSQESSGSLWNEQFF.

The V call is TRBV5-6, the J call TRBJ2-1; weak D call: TRBD2 (6 bases). The CDR3 runs to 17 residues. Deletions cut 4 bases from V and 8 bases from J, with 25 bases between. From germline, CDR1 is SGHDT and CDR2 YYEEEE. As DNA, the CDR3 is TGTGCCAGCAGCCAGAGGGCCGGGACTCCGTATGGTGATGAGCAGTTCTTC. It is translated as CASSQRAGTPYGDEQFF.

The V gene is TRBV7-9, the J gene TRBJ1-3, with 7 nucleotides matching TRBD1. The CDR3 is 15 amino acids. V was pared by 5 bases and J by 4 bases, with 8 bases of the junction left unmatched. Germline V gene lookup returns CDR1 SEHNR and CDR2 FQNEAQ (reference sequence). CDR3 sequence reads: CASSHPVGGGNTIYF. For the CDR3, the DNA is TGTGCCAGCAGCCACCCGGTAGGGGGCGGAAACACCATATATTTT.

The chain is built from TRBV7-8 and TRBJ1-5; D not certain. The CDR3 is made up of 18 amino acids. Germline assignment: CDR1 SGHVS and CDR2 FQNEAQ. V lost 1 base to trimming and J lost 6 bases, with 22 bases between them. This CDR3 reads CASSLGLSGSGQRQPQHF. Here the CDR3 DNA reads TGTGCCAGCAGCTTAGGTCTATCAGGTAGCGGGCAACGTCAGCCCCAGCATTTT.

As for this clone: A far larger clone is one nucleotide away, so this likely arose from a read error. This sequence joins TRBV27 and TRBJ2-7; D unclear. The germline V gene encodes CDR1 MNHEY and CDR2 SMNVEV (reference sequence). With 5 bases removed from V and 2 bases from J, the gap between germline ends came to 7 bases. The CDR3 loop spans 12 amino acids. The CDR3 bases are TGTGCCAGCAGTCCAGCCCCCTACGAGCAGTACTTC. This encodes CASSPAPYEQYF.

V usage is TRBV7-3 and J usage is TRBJ1-2, with 8 positions matching TRBD1. Germline trimming cut 2 bases from V and 2 bases from J; bases unmatched to any gene: 4. The CDR3 has 15 residues. Germline V gene data show CDR1 as SGHTA and CDR2 as FQGTGA. The CDR3, as DNA: TGTGCCAGCAGCTTACTCAGGGGGCGCAACTATGGCTACACCTTC. Protein: CASSLLRGRNYGYTF.

As regards this clone: No DNA is shown, since the ends of the CDR3 on it are uncertain; the CDR3 is the one TCRdb lists. The rearrangement links TRBV12-1 to TRBJ2-1; the D call in the table, TRBD2, was not verified against the DNA. TRBV12-1 is marked as a pseudogene. Ends included, the CDR3 has 17 residues. CDR3 sequence: CASSFGTGTSGGHEQFF.

The V call is TRBV2, the J call TRBJ2-3, with D possibly called TRBD1 or TRBD2 (7 bases each). Germline CDR1 is SNHLY and CDR2 is FYNNEI. The ends were cut back, 11 bases at V and 2 bases at J, with 20 bases in the middle. This CDR3 spans 15 amino acids. CDR3 sequence (DNA): TGTGCCCGACAGGGCCAGCGGGGCCCCACAGATACGCAGTATTTT. Encoded protein: CARQGQRGPTDTQYF.